A selection of T cell receptor beta chains follows, all from one sample in a study of prognosis after radiotherapy for stage I lung cancer. MiXCR was run by TCRdb on the multiplex PCR reads, yielding one entry per CDR3 protein. This table holds just over 30,000 distinct CDR3 sequences, 32% found once. The starting material was PBMCs, obtained before or after stereotactic body radiation therapy (not recorded which). Receptor source: a donor aged 50 or older with non-small cell lung cancer. Each CDR3 is given with its conserved first and last residue. Fields, in order: clone size, D gene, J gene, V gene, CDR3 DNA, CDR3 protein. The D gene is left open where the match is weak. For some rows the clone size is stated as once, few or many, or as a class when expanded; others skip it.

many	NA	TRBJ2-7	TRBV4-1	TGCGCCAGCAGCCAATTCCAGGCGGTTGGCTACGAGCAGTACTTC	CASSQFQAVGYEQYF
NA	TRBD2	TRBJ2-7	TRBV2	TGTGCCAGCAGTGGTCCCGATAGCGGGAGGGATGCGTACGAGCAGTACTTC	CASSGPDSGRDAYEQYF
NA	NA	TRBJ1-2	TRBV6-2/TRBV6-3	TGTGCCAGCAGTGAAATAGGCAGTAACTATGGCTACACCTTC	CASSEIGSNYGYTF
once	NA	TRBJ2-3	TRBV14	TGTGCCAGCAGCCAAGCCACATTTGATACGCAGTATTTT	CASSQATFDTQYF
NA	TRBD1	TRBJ1-2	TRBV9	TGTGCCAGCAGCGGCGGACAGGGGGCTATACCCAACTATGGCTACACCTTC	CASSGGQGAIPNYGYTF
NA	TRBD2	TRBJ2-3	TRBV6-1	TGTGCCAGCAGTAAATCAGGACTAGCGGGACCAGGGGATACGCAGTATTTT	CASSKSGLAGPGDTQYF
NA	NA	TRBJ2-2	TRBV2	TGTGCCAGCAGGGGGGACATATATTTCGCGAACACCTGGGAGCTGTTTTTT	CASRGDIYFANTWELFF
many	TRBD1	TRBJ1-4	TRBV19	TGTGCCAGTAGTATAGCCGGATTTTCCGGGACAGGGACTAATGAAAAACTGTTTTTT	CASSIAGFSGTGTNEKLFF
many	TRBD1	TRBJ2-7	TRBV20-1	TGCAGTGCCGGCAGGGACAGGGCGTCCTACGAGCAGTACTTC	CSAGRDRASYEQYF
NA	TRBD1	TRBJ2-3	TRBV18	TGTGCCAGCTCTCCCGGACAGGTTAGCACACATACGCAGTATTTT	CASSPGQVSTHTQYF
many	TRBD1	TRBJ2-2	TRBV9	TGTGCCAGCAGCGGGGGTTCCGGGACAGGCGGCCTCGCGAACACCGGGGAGCTGTTTTTT	CASSGGSGTGGLANTGELFF
NA	NA	TRBJ2-2	TRBV18	TGTGCCAGCTCACCACAGAGCGGCTACACCGGGGAACTGTTTTTT	CASSPQSGYTGELFF
many	NA	TRBJ2-1	TRBV24-1	TGTGCCACCAGTGATTTTGGGACAAAGAACAATGAGCAGTTCTTC	CATSDFGTKNNEQFF
many	NA	TRBJ1-2	TRBV6-5	TGTGCCAGCAGTTCCTCCCTGACACCTTTGCTTAACTATGGCTACACCTTC	CASSSSLTPLLNYGYTF
NA	NA	TRBJ1-5	TRBV12-3/TRBV12-4	TGTGCCAGCATCCCGGGGAGGGCTCAGCCCCAGCATTTT	CASIPGRAQPQHF
many	NA	TRBJ1-1	TRBV12-3/TRBV12-4	TGTGCCAGCAGTTTAGTTGGGGGGATCACTGAAGCTTTCTTT	CASSLVGGITEAFF
many	TRBD1	TRBJ1-2	TRBV20-1	TGCAGTGCTAGGACCGGGACAGGGGGGCTCCTTCGAGGCTACACCTTC	CSARTGTGGLLRGYTF
many	TRBD1	TRBJ1-4	TRBV20-1	TGCAGTGCTTTCGAGGGGGCGTTTAATGAAAAACTGTTTTTT	CSAFEGAFNEKLFF
NA	TRBD2	TRBJ2-1	TRBV28	TGTGCCAGCAGTTCCGGGACTAGTGGGAGGCCGAGTAATGAGCAGTTCTTC	CASSSGTSGRPSNEQFF
many	NA	TRBJ2-3	TRBV7-3	TGTGCCAGCAGCAGAACAGGGTCAGATACGCAGTATTTT	CASSRTGSDTQYF
NA	NA	TRBJ2-2	TRBV24-1	TGTGCCACCAGTGATTTGGGGACCCTCTACACCGGGGAGCTGTTTTTT	CATSDLGTLYTGELFF
many	NA	TRBJ2-3	TRBV24-1	TGTGCCACCAGTGGCCCACCAGCGGAATCCACAGATACGCAGTATTTT	CATSGPPAESTDTQYF
many	TRBD1	TRBJ2-7	TRBV11-2	TGTGCCAGCAGCTTCTTGCTCTTTGGACAGGGGGGGATCGAGCAGTACTTC	CASSFLLFGQGGIEQYF
NA	TRBD1	TRBJ1-6	TRBV5-1	TGCGCCAGCAGCCCAGACAGGGTTAATTCACCCCTCCACTTT	CASSPDRVNSPLHF
many	TRBD1	TRBJ1-2	TRBV7-2	TGTGCCAGCAGCTATTCCGACCAGGGGGACTATGGCTACACCTTC	CASSYSDQGDYGYTF
NA	TRBD1	TRBJ1-6	TRBV20-1	TGCAGTGCTACCCCCGGGCAGGGGGCTTGGAATTCACCCCTCCACTTT	CSATPGQGAWNSPLHF
NA	NA	TRBJ2-3	TRBV30	TGTGCCTCAGGGTTAGGGAGCACAGATACGCAGTATTTT	CASGLGSTDTQYF
many	NA	TRBJ1-2	TRBV7-9	TGTGCCAGCAGCTTACCGGGAGGAAAGACGGGTGGCTACACCTTC	CASSLPGGKTGGYTF
NA	TRBD1	TRBJ2-3	TRBV6-2/TRBV6-3	TGTTCCAGCAGTTTGACAGGGCCAGATACGCAGTATTTT	CSSSLTGPDTQYF
many	TRBD1	TRBJ2-5	TRBV5-7	TGTGCCAGCAGCTCCCACAGGGGTAAGACCCAGTACTTC	CASSSHRGKTQYF
many	TRBD2	TRBJ2-5	TRBV20-1	TGCAGTGCCGTAGGAGGGAGGGCCGTAGAGACCCAGTACTTC	CSAVGGRAVETQYF
many	NA	TRBJ2-7	TRBV20-1	TGCAGTGCTAGACCGAGCGGTATCTACGAGCAGTACTTC	CSARPSGIYEQYF
NA	NA	TRBJ1-5	TRBV6-2/TRBV6-3	TGTGCCAGCAGTTACACCCTTTTGCCCCAGCATTTT	CASSYTLLPQHF
NA	NA	TRBJ1-5	TRBV20-1	TGCAGTGCGGGGGGGAAGGGTCATCAGCCCCAGCATTTT	CSAGGKGHQPQHF
NA	TRBD2	TRBJ2-4	TRBV9	TGTGCCAGCAGCGTAGAGGGGGGACTAGCCTCCTCCATTCAGTACTTC	CASSVEGGLASSIQYF
NA	NA	TRBJ1-2	TRBV24-1	TGTGCCACCATTTATTACGACTATGGCTACACCTTC	CATIYYDYGYTF
few	NA	TRBJ2-3	TRBV3-1	TGTGCCAGCAGCCCCTCGGCGGACGGCACAGATACGCAGTATTTT	CASSPSADGTDTQYF
NA	NA	TRBJ1-5	TRBV10-3	TGTGCCATCATTGAAAGGATCGATCAGCCCCAGCATTTT	CAIIERIDQPQHF
many	TRBD2	TRBJ2-1	TRBV7-9	TGTGCCAGCAGCAGGGCGGGAGGCTCCTACAATGAGCAGTTCTTC	CASSRAGGSYNEQFF
many	NA	TRBJ1-2	TRBV3-1	TGTGCCAGCAGCCCCTCCCCGGGAAACTATGGCTACACCTTC	CASSPSPGNYGYTF
few	TRBD2	TRBJ2-5	TRBV20-1	TGCAGTGCTAGGCCCCCCCCGGGACTAGCTATTACGGAGACCCAGTACTTC	CSARPPPGLAITETQYF
NA	TRBD1	TRBJ1-1	TRBV5-6	TGTGCCAGCAGCTGGACAGGAGGCTCTGAAGCTTTCTTT	CASSWTGGSEAFF
many	TRBD2	TRBJ2-2	TRBV20-1	TGCAGTGCAGGGACTAATGCGAACACCGGGGAGCTGTTTTTT	CSAGTNANTGELFF
many	NA	TRBJ2-4	TRBV30	TGTGCCTGGAGTGTGCGGTACCTAGCCAAAAACATTCAGTACTTC	CAWSVRYLAKNIQYF
NA	NA	TRBJ2-2	TRBV2	TGTGCCAGCAGGGGGTATAGATATTTCGCGAACACCGGGGAGCTGTTTTTT	CASRGYRYFANTGELFF
many	NA	TRBJ2-1	TRBV20-1	TGCAGTGCTAGCTCCCTGGGGTATACCTACAATGAGCAGTTCTTC	CSASSLGYTYNEQFF
many	TRBD1	TRBJ1-1	TRBV27	TGTGCCAGCAGTTCTAGGGGGCAAGGATTGAACACTGAAGCTTTCTTT	CASSSRGQGLNTEAFF
many	NA	TRBJ2-3	TRBV15	TGTGCCACCAGCAGAGATCCCCGGGGCACAGATACGCAGTATTTT	CATSRDPRGTDTQYF
many	NA	TRBJ2-5	TRBV6-5	TGTGCCAGCAGTTATTTATTGGAGACCCAGTACTTC	CASSYLLETQYF
many	TRBD1	TRBJ1-1	TRBV2	TGTGCCAGCAGGCCAGGGGGGAGGAACACTGAAGCTTTCTTT	CASRPGGRNTEAFF
many	NA	TRBJ2-2	TRBV28	TGTGCCAGCAGTTCAACAGACGGCCGAAACACCGGGGAGCTGTTTTTT	CASSSTDGRNTGELFF
many	NA	TRBJ2-1	TRBV7-6	TGTGCCAGCAGCGCCGGGGATGAGCAGTTCTTC	CASSAGDEQFF
many	TRBD1	TRBJ1-5	TRBV7-8	TGTGCCAGCAGCTTCTGGACAGGGAGCAATCAGCCCCAGCATTTT	CASSFWTGSNQPQHF
many	TRBD1	TRBJ2-2	TRBV7-3	TGTGCCAGCAGCTTAGGGGGACAGAGCGGGGAGCTGTTTTTT	CASSLGGQSGELFF
once	NA	TRBJ2-2	TRBV4-2	TGTGCCAGCAGCCATAGGCGGGGCGCGGACACCGGGGAGCTGTTTTTT	CASSHRRGADTGELFF